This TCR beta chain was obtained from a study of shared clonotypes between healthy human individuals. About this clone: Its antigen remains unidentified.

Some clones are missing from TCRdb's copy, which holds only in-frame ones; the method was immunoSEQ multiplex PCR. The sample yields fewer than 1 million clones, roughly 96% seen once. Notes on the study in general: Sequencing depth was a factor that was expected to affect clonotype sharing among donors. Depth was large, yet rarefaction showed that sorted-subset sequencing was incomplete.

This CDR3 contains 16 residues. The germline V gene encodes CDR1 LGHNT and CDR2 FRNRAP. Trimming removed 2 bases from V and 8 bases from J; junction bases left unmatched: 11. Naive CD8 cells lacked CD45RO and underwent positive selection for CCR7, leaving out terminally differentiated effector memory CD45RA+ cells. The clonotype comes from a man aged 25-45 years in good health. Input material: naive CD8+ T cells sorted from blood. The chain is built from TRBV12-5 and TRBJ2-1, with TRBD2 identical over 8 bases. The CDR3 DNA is TGTGCTAGTGGTTTGATTACAGGGCGGGAGGTTGATGAGCAGTTCTTC. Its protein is CASGLITGREVDEQFF. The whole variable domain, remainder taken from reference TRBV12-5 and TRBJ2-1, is DARVTQTPRHKVTEMGQEVTMRCQPILGHNTVFWYRQTMMQGLELLAYFRNRAPLDDSGMPKDRFSAEMPDATLATLKIQPSEPRDSAVYFCASGLITGREVDEQFFGPGTRLTVL.